This TCR beta chain appears in the sequencing data of a study of vaccination and CD4 T cells after COVID-19. MiXCR was run by TCRdb on the PCR reads, yielding one entry per CDR3 protein. This sample has about 29,000 distinct CDR3 sequences, with 50% found just once. The CDR3 totals 12 residues. The V gene lost 8 bases and the J gene lost 9 bases, with 13 bases spanning the gap. Noted time point: late sampling 161 to 241 days after vaccination in three convalescent patients. This chain joins TRBV12-3 or TRBV12-4 and TRBJ2-2; D remains ambiguous. The sample was CD4+ T cells from blood, taken about 7 months after SARS-CoV-2 vaccination. The TCR sequence derives from a human donor who had recovered from COVID-19. The CDR3 sequence: CASSWGNRELFF. DNA for the CDR3: TGTGCCAGCTCATGGGGAAACAGGGAGCTGTTTTTT.